This TCR beta chain originates from a study of T cells in Graves' hyperthyroidism and ophthalmopathy. Overall study findings and caveats: A median around six months before onset, the model predicted ophthalmopathy. By a 13 V-J model, ophthalmopathy was set apart from stable hyperthyroidism.

Duration under 3 months, a NOSPECS grade of at least 4, and a Clinical Activity Score of at least 3 characterized the ophthalmopathy patients. The PBMCs had their origin in 7.5 to 10 ml of fresh peripheral blood. CDR1 and CDR2 from the germline V gene are DFQATT and SNEGSKA (reference sequence). The trim removed 6 bases at V and 4 bases at J, leaving 17 bases unmatched. The CDR3 sequence is 16 residues long. There were TCR beta CDR3 regions amplified from RNA transcripts. The TCR CDR3 first-round RT-PCR relied on the HTBI primer set. Using its own MiXCR run on the multiplex PCR reads, TCRdb lists one record per CDR3 protein. The sample yields hundreds of thousands of distinct CDR3 sequences, about 24% seen once. This clonotype was picked up many times. Its antigen remains unidentified.

The source material was blood. V usage is TRBV20-1 and J usage is TRBJ1-2; 7 positions agree with TRBD1. This sequence originates from a woman in her twenties or thirties with Graves' ophthalmopathy. This CDR3 is CSAELDRRSGSYGYTF. In DNA, the CDR3 is TGCAGTGCCGAGTTGGACAGGCGTAGCGGCTCCTATGGCTACACCTTC.